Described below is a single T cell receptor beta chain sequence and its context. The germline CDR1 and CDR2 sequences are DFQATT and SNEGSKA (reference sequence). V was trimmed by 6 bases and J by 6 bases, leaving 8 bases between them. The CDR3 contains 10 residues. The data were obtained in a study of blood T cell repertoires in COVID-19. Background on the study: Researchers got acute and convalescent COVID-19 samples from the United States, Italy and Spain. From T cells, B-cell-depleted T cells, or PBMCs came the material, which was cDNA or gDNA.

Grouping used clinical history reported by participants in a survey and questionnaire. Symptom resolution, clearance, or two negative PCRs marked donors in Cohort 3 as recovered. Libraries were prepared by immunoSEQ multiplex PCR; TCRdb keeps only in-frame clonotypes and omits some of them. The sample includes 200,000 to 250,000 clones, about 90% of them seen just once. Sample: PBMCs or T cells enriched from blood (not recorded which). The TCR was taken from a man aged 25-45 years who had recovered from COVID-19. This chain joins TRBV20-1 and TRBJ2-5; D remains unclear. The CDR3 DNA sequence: TGCAGTGCGCGGTGGCAGACCCAGTACTTC. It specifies CSARWQTQYF.